This TCR beta chain was sequenced during a study of CD8 T cells in ankylosing spondylitis. Comments on this clonotype: One base away lies a much larger clone, so this may be a sequencing read error.

Making use of molecular barcodes, quantitative 5'-RACE generated TCR beta libraries. A single record per CDR3 protein comes from TCRdb applying MiXCR to the 5' RACE reads. In the table there are around 160,000 distinct CDR3 sequences, roughly 12% of which are singletons. CDR3 length: 12 amino acids. Germline V lookup: CDR1 ENHRY, CDR2 SYGVKD. The junction had 0 bases not matched to a gene; V was cut back by 4 bases and J by 3 bases. The V gene is TRBV10-3, the J gene TRBJ2-7, with 7 bases fitting TRBD1. The source material was blood, either unsorted or a sorted T cell fraction (not recorded which). This receptor was obtained from a male donor with ankylosing spondylitis or in good health (not recorded which). The CDR3 loop is CAISGQGYEQYF. In DNA form, the CDR3 reads TGTGCCATCAGTGGACAGGGCTACGAGCAGTACTTC.